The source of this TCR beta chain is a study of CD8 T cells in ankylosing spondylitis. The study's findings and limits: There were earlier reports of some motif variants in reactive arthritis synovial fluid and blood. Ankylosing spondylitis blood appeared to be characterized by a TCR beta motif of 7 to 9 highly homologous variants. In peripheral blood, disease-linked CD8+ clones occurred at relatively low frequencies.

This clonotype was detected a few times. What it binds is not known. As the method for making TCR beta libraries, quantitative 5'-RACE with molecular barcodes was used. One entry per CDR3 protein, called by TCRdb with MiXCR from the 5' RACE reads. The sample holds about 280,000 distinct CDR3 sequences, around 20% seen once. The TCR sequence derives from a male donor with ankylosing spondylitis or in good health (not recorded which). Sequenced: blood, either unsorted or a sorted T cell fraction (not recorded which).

The CDR3 reads CASSLREFTDTQYF. The CDR3 DNA reads TGTGCCAGCAGCTTACGGGAATTCACAGATACGCAGTATTTT. This sequence joins TRBV7-9 and TRBJ2-3; D is possibly TRBD2 (5 bases). CDR3 length equals 14 residues. CDR1 SEHNR and CDR2 FQNEAQ come from the germline V gene (reference sequence). Deletions cut 2 bases from V and 2 bases from J, with 8 bases between.